The subject of this entry is one T cell receptor beta chain. This entry comes from a study of blood T cell repertoires in COVID-19. TCRdb keeps only in-frame clones here, not all; method: immunoSEQ multiplex PCR. Here the sample spans a few hundred thousand clones, around 90% being singletons. The sequenced sample consisted of peripheral blood. This receptor was obtained from a man in his 60s with acute or convalescent COVID-19.

The CDR3 reads CASSQDPGDDSGANVLTF. CDR3 DNA sequence: TGTGCCAGCAGCCAAGATCCAGGGGATGACTCTGGGGCCAACGTCCTGACTTTC. This chain joins TRBV3-1 (or the pseudogene TRBV3-2) and TRBJ2-6; tentatively, D is TRBD1 (6 bases). The CDR3 extends over 18 amino acids. The V end lost 0 bases, the J end lost 0 bases, and 12 bases lay between the germline ends. The germline gives CDR1 LGHDT, CDR2 YNNKEL (reference sequence).